The rows below give T cell receptor beta chains drawn from one sample of a study of blood T cells in healthy people across ages. TCRdb re-called the 5' RACE reads through MiXCR, storing one row per CDR3 protein. The sample has hundreds of thousands of distinct CDR3 sequences, 40% to 50% seen once. Input material: blood. All receptors derive from a man at least 80 years old in good health. The CDR3 runs from the conserved cysteine through the conserved F or W. Fields, in order: D gene, V gene, clone size, CDR3 length, J gene, CDR3 protein, CDR3 DNA. A D gene is named only where the DNA matches it firmly. Rows give clone size only sometimes, using once, few, many, or a class for an expanded clone.

>TRBD2|TRBV7-9|-|14|TRBJ2-5
CASSLTGRGETQYF
TGTGCCAGCAGCTTAACCGGGAGGGGGGAGACCCAGTACTTC
>TRBD1|TRBV20-1|-|14|TRBJ1-5
CSARGGTANQPQHF
TGCAGTGCTAGAGGTGGGACAGCCAATCAGCCCCAGCATTTT
>-|TRBV3-1|many|13|TRBJ2-1
CASSLPPNNEQFF
TGTGCCAGCAGCCTACCACCCAACAATGAGCAGTTCTTC
>-|TRBV4-1|-|16|TRBJ2-7
CASSYSAGTSDRQEYF
TGCGCCAGCAGCTATTCGGCCGGGACCTCGGACCGTCAGGAGTACTTC
>-|TRBV7-9|-|13|TRBJ2-5
CASSLARLETQYF
TGTGCCAGCAGCTTAGCTCGGCTAGAGACCCAGTACTTC
>TRBD1|TRBV29-1|-|14|TRBJ1-5
CSVGDRAGNQPQHF
TGCAGCGTTGGGGACAGGGCAGGCAATCAGCCCCAGCATTTT
>-|TRBV12-3/TRBV12-4|once|13|TRBJ1-5
CASSSRQTQPQHF
TGTGCCAGCAGTTCAAGACAGACTCAGCCCCAGCATTTT
>TRBD1|TRBV4-2|few|15|TRBJ1-2
CASSQEDRGLYGYTF
TGTGCCAGCAGCCAAGAGGACAGGGGACTTTATGGCTACACCTTC
>TRBD2|TRBV28|-|14|TRBJ2-5
CASSLAGRMETQYF
TGTGCCAGCAGTCTAGCGGGGAGGATGGAGACCCAGTACTTC
>-|TRBV11-2|-|11|TRBJ2-2
CASSLDFALFF
TGTGCCAGCAGCTTAGATTTTGCGCTGTTTTTT
>TRBD1|TRBV24-1|-|13|TRBJ2-3
CATQQQGADTQYF
TGTGCCACTCAGCAGCAGGGGGCTGATACGCAGTATTTT
>-|TRBV6-2/TRBV6-3|-|13|TRBJ2-5
CASRTVFYNEQYF
TGTGCCAGCAGAACGGTTTTCTACAATGAGCAGTACTTC
>-|TRBV20-1|many|13|TRBJ1-4
CSAREQNLGRLFF
TGCAGTGCTAGGGAACAGAATCTGGGGAGACTGTTTTTT
>TRBD2|TRBV24-1|-|18|TRBJ2-1
CATSAVPVSGGAKNEQFF
TGTGCCACCAGTGCTGTGCCGGTTAGCGGGGGGGCCAAAAATGAGCAGTTCTTC
>TRBD2|TRBV28|-|18|TRBJ2-2
CASSPPRRASGSTGELFF
TGTGCCAGCAGTCCGCCCCGGAGAGCTAGCGGATCCACCGGGGAGCTGTTTTTT
>TRBD2|TRBV20-1|-|14|TRBJ2-7
CSARGTSANKGQYF
TGCAGTGCTAGAGGGACTAGCGCCAACAAGGGGCAGTACTTC
>TRBD2|TRBV20-1|-|13|TRBJ2-7
CSASRWGGYEQYF
TGCAGTGCTTCCCGGTGGGGGGGCTACGAGCAGTACTTC
>-|TRBV20-1|-|15|TRBJ2-7
CSAREGGGASYEQYF
TGCAGTGCTAGAGAAGGAGGGGGAGCATCCTACGAGCAGTACTTC
>TRBD1|TRBV28|-|15|TRBJ1-5
CASRKTGARNQPQHF
TGTGCCAGCAGGAAGACAGGGGCGCGCAATCAGCCCCAGCATTTT
>TRBD1|TRBV12-5|-|15|TRBJ2-7
CASVRFGTEGYEQYF
TGTGCTAGTGTCCGATTCGGGACAGAAGGCTACGAGCAGTACTTC
>TRBD2|TRBV10-3|many|14|TRBJ2-5
CAISELTSSETQYF
TGTGCCATCAGTGAGTTGACTAGCTCGGAGACCCAGTACTTC
>TRBD1|TRBV5-1|-|15|TRBJ1-2
CASSFRTGSDYGYTF
TGCGCCAGCAGCTTCAGGACAGGGAGCGACTATGGCTACACCTTC
>-|TRBV28|few|13|TRBJ2-5
CASSLSEPGTQYF
TGTGCCAGCAGTTTATCAGAGCCAGGGACCCAGTACTTC
>TRBD2|TRBV4-1|-|16|TRBJ2-7
CASRRSSGGARDEQYF
TGCGCCAGCAGACGTTCTAGCGGGGGGGCTCGCGATGAGCAGTACTTC
>TRBD2|TRBV27|-|16|TRBJ2-1
CASSLLAGGGYNEQFF
TGTGCCAGCAGTTTATTAGCGGGGGGGGGATACAATGAGCAGTTCTTC
>TRBD1|TRBV20-1|-|17|TRBJ2-5
CSARDPRTGGTSETQYF
TGCAGTGCTAGAGATCCACGCACAGGGGGTACGTCGGAGACCCAGTACTTC
>-|TRBV6-2/TRBV6-3|-|13|TRBJ2-3
CASSYQGLDTQYF
TGTGCCAGCAGTTACCAGGGGTTAGATACGCAGTATTTT
>-|TRBV5-1|-|13|TRBJ1-1
CASSAVGNTEAFF
TGCGCCAGCAGCGCCGTCGGGAACACTGAAGCTTTCTTT
>-|TRBV9|-|15|TRBJ2-4
CASSPRSILARGQYF
TGTGCCAGCAGCCCCCGATCAATTCTAGCGCGGGGCCAGTACTTC
>-|TRBV18|few|16|TRBJ2-2
CASSLGQIANTGELFF
TGTGCCAGCTCACTCGGACAGATCGCGAACACCGGGGAGCTGTTTTTT
>TRBD2|TRBV24-1|-|15|TRBJ2-1
CATRASGGDYNEQFF
TGTGCCACCAGAGCTAGCGGGGGTGATTACAATGAGCAGTTCTTC
>-|TRBV12-3/TRBV12-4|-|11|TRBJ2-5
CASSRGYSQYF
TGTGCCAGCAGTCGTGGATATAGCCAGTACTTC
>-|TRBV29-1|-|12|TRBJ2-7
CSVEIGSYEQYF
TGCAGCGTTGAAATCGGCTCCTACGAGCAGTACTTC
>TRBD2|TRBV30|many|14|TRBJ2-1
CAWSDEGLGNEQFF
TGTGCCTGGAGTGATGAGGGACTAGGCAATGAGCAGTTCTTC
>-|TRBV14|few|15|TRBJ2-5
CASSPRGERQETQYF
TGTGCCAGCAGCCCTAGAGGGGAGAGGCAGGAGACCCAGTACTTC
>-|TRBV20-1|-|13|TRBJ1-5
CSAKGPGGQPQHF
TGCAGTGCTAAAGGGCCGGGAGGACAGCCCCAGCATTTT
>TRBD1|TRBV28|many|14|TRBJ1-4
CASRKTGGYEKLFF
TGTGCCAGCAGAAAGACAGGGGGCTATGAAAAACTGTTTTTT
>-|TRBV6-2/TRBV6-3|-|15|TRBJ1-5
CASSWQGLGNQPQHF
TGTGCCAGCAGTTGGCAGGGTCTGGGCAATCAGCCCCAGCATTTT
>-|TRBV6-5|-|14|TRBJ1-2
CASRDGSLYYGYTF
TGTGCCAGCAGAGATGGGTCTCTGTACTATGGCTACACCTTC
>TRBD1|TRBV6-5|few|16|TRBJ2-1
CASSYYVGQGRNEQFF
TGTGCCAGCAGTTACTATGTCGGACAGGGTAGGAATGAGCAGTTCTTC
>-|TRBV5-1|-|15|TRBJ2-1
CASSLTSNSYNEQFF
TGCGCCAGCAGCTTGACGTCCAACTCCTACAATGAGCAGTTCTTC
>-|TRBV7-8|-|16|TRBJ2-3
CASSSNPPRSTDTQYF
TGTGCCAGCAGTAGTAATCCACCGAGAAGCACAGATACGCAGTATTTT
>TRBD2|TRBV7-2|-|15|TRBJ2-5
CASSAPSGGRKTQYF
TGTGCCAGCAGCGCCCCTAGCGGGGGGAGAAAGACCCAGTACTTC
>-|TRBV2|-|14|TRBJ1-5
CASSVVRERQPQHF
TGTGCCAGCAGTGTTGTCAGGGAGAGACAGCCCCAGCATTTT
>TRBD2|TRBV27|few|18|TRBJ2-3
CASSLRFTSEFSTDTQYF
TGTGCCAGCAGCCTCAGATTCACTAGCGAGTTCAGCACAGATACGCAGTATTTT
>-|TRBV5-1|few|13|TRBJ1-1
CASSGRGFTEAFF
TGCGCCAGCAGCGGCAGGGGTTTCACTGAAGCTTTCTTT
>-|TRBV7-2|-|15|TRBJ2-3
CASSLSLTAGDTQYF
TGTGCCAGCAGCTTATCCCTAACAGCCGGAGATACGCAGTATTTT
>-|TRBV5-1|-|14|TRBJ2-2
CASSLYWGTGELFF
TGCGCCAGCAGCTTGTACTGGGGCACCGGGGAGCTGTTTTTT
>TRBD1|TRBV7-2|-|16|TRBJ2-7
CASSLAIQGAAYEQYF
TGTGCCAGCAGCTTAGCGATACAGGGGGCTGCCTACGAGCAGTACTTC
>-|TRBV2|-|15|TRBJ2-1
CASSEAGPSLYEQFF
TGTGCCAGCAGTGAAGCGGGTCCATCCCTTTATGAGCAGTTCTTC
>-|TRBV29-1|-|14|TRBJ1-1
CSAPSRQAGTEAFF
TGCAGCGCTCCCTCACGACAGGCGGGCACTGAAGCTTTCTTT
>-|TRBV27|few|17|TRBJ2-6
CASSSSQGLSGANVLTF
TGTGCCAGCAGCTCGTCACAGGGACTCTCTGGGGCCAACGTCCTGACTTTC
>TRBD1|TRBV4-2|few|13|TRBJ2-7
CASSADRDYEQYF
TGTGCCAGCAGCGCGGACAGGGACTACGAGCAGTACTTC
>-|TRBV24-1|few|11|TRBJ2-3
CATSVGDTQYF
TGTGCCACCAGTGTTGGAGATACGCAGTATTTT
>-|TRBV7-8|few|12|TRBJ1-2
CASSLRGGGYTF
TGTGCCAGCAGCCTACGCGGAGGCGGCTACACCTTC